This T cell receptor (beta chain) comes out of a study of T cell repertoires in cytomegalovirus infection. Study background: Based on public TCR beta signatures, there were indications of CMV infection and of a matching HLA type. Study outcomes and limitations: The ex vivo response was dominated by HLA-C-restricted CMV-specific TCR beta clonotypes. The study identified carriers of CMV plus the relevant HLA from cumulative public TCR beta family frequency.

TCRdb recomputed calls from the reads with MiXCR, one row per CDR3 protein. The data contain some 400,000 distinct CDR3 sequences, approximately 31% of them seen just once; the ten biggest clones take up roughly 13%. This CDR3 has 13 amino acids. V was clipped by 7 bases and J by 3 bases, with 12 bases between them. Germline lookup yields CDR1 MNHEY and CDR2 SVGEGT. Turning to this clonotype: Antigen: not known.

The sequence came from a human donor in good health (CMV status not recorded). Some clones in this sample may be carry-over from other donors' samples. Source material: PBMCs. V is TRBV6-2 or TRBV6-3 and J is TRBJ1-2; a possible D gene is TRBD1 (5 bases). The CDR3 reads CASNPSGDYGYTF. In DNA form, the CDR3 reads TGTGCCAGCAACCCATCGGGGGACTATGGCTACACCTTC.